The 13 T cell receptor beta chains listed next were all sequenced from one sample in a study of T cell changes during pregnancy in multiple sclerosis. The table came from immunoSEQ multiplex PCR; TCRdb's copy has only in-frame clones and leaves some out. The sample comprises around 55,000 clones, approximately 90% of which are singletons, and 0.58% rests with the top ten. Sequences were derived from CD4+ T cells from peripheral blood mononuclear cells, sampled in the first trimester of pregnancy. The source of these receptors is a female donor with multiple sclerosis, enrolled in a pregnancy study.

In DNA, the CDR3 is TGTGCCAGCAGTCAGAATTTGGGACAGCTACTAGCCAAAAACATTCAGTACTTC. It yields the protein CASSQNLGQLLAKNIQYF. This chain uses TRBV28 with TRBJ2-4; 7 positions match TRBD1. V shed 5 bases and J 0 bases; nucleotides not matched to a gene: 13. CDR1 is MDHEN and CDR2 is SYDVKM in the germline V gene. This CDR3 has 18 residues.

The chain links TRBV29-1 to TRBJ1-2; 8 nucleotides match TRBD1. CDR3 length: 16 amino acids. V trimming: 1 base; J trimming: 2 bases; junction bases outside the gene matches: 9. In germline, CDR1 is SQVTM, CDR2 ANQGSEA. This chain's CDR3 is CSVEGQGARENYGYTF. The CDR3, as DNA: TGCAGCGTTGAAGGGCAGGGGGCCCGAGAAAACTATGGCTACACCTTC.

The CDR3 loop is CAWSDRRMVSTDTQYF. CDR3 nucleotide sequence: TGTGCCTGGAGTGACAGGCGAATGGTTAGCACAGATACGCAGTATTTT. The V and J genes are TRBV30 and TRBJ2-3, with D possibly TRBD1 on 5 matching bases. The CDR3 consists of 16 residues. In germline, CDR1 is GTSNPN, CDR2 SVGIG (reference sequence). Trimming removed 1 base from V and 0 bases from J, with 14 bases in between.

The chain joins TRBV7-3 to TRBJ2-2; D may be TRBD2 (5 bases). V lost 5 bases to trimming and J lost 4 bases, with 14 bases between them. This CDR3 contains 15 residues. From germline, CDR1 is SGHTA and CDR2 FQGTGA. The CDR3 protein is CASSPQDRGTGELFF. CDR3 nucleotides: TGTGCCAGCAGCCCACAAGACCGGGGCACCGGGGAGCTGTTTTTT.

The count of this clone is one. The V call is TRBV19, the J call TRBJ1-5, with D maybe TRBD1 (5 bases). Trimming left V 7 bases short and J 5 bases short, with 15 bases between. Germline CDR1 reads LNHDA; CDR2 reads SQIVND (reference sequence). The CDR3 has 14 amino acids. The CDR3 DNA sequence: TGTGCCAGTACCACGACGGGGGTAGATCAGCCCCAGCATTTT. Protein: CASTTTGVDQPQHF.

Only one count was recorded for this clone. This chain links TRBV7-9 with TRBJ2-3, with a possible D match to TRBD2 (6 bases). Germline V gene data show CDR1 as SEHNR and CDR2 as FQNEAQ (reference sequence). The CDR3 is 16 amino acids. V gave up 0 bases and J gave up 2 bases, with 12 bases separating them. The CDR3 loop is CASSLASWGVTDTQYF. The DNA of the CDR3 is TGTGCCAGCAGCTTAGCTTCGTGGGGGGTCACAGATACGCAGTATTTT.

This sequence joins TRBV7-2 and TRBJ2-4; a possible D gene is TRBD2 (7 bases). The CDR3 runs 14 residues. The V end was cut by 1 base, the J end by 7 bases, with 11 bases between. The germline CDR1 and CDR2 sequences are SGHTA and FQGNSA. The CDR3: CASSLGRGANIQYF. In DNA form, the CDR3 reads TGTGCCAGCAGCTTAGGTCGGGGGGCGAACATTCAGTACTTC.

CDR3 amino acids: CASSWGQRMNTEAFF. The CDR3 DNA reads as TGTGCCAGCAGCTGGGGCCAGAGAATGAACACTGAAGCTTTCTTT. J is TRBJ1-1 and V is TRBV5-4; the D gene is possibly TRBD1 (5 bases). There are 15 residues in the CDR3. V lost 3 bases to trimming and J lost 0 bases, with 12 bases between them. Germline CDR1 and CDR2: SGHNT and YYREEE (reference sequence).

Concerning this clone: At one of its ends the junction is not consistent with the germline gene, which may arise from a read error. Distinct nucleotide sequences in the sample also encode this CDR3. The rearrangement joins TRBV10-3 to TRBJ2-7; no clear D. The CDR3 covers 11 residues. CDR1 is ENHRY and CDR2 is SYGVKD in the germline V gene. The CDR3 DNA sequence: TGCGCCATCAGTGGTTCTTACGAGCAGTACTTC. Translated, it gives CAISGSYEQYF.

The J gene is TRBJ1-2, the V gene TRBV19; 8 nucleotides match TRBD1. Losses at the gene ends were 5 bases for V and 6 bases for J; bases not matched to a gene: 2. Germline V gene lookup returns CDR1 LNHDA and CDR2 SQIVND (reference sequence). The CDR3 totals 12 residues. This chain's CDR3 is CASSQTGDGYTF. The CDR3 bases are TGTGCCAGTAGTCAGACAGGGGATGGCTACACCTTC.

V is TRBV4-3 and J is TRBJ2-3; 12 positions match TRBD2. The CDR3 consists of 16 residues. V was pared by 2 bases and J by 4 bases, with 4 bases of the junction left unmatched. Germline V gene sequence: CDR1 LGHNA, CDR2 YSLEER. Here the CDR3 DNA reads TGCGCCAGCAGCCAACTAGCGGGGGGGCCTTCAGATACGCAGTATTTT. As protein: CASSQLAGGPSDTQYF.

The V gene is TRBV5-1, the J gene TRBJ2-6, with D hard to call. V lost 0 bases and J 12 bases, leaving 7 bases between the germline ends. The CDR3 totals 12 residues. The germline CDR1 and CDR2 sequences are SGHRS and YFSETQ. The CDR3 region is CASSLDTRVLTF. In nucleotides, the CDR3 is TGCGCCAGCAGCTTGGACACCCGCGTCCTGACTTTC.

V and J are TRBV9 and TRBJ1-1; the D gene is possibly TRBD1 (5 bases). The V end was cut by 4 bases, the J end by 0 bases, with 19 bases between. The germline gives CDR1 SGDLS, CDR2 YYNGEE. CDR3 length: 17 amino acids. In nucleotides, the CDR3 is TGTGCCAGCAGCCCGCGGGACGCAAGGGCATTGAACACTGAAGCTTTCTTT. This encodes CASSPRDARALNTEAFF.